These 14 T cell receptor beta chains were sequenced from one sample in a study of control samples from healthy donors and cancer patients. Measured with immunoSEQ multiplex PCR; TCRdb has only the in-frame clones, and not every one. Of more than 65,000 clones in the sample, 70% to 90% were seen once. Sequencing was performed on PBMCs. All receptors derive from a woman aged 55-75 years with head and neck cancer.

The genes are TRBV5-1 and TRBJ2-2; possibly TRBD2 for D (6 bases). The CDR3 consists of 14 residues. Germline assignment: CDR1 SGHRS and CDR2 YFSETQ. V was pared by 6 bases and J by 4 bases, with 13 bases between. The CDR3 DNA reads as TGCGCCAGCAAGAATAGCGGAGGCACCGGGGAGCTGTTTTTT. It encodes CASKNSGGTGELFF.

The rearrangement links TRBV25-1 to TRBJ1-5, with D unclear. The CDR3 totals 14 residues. V was cut by 3 bases and J by 4 bases, with 10 bases left in between. CDR1 and CDR2 from the germline V gene are MGHDK and SYGVNS. DNA for the CDR3: TGTGCCAGCAGTGAGGAGTACGATAATCAGCCCCAGCATTTT. Encoded protein: CASSEEYDNQPQHF.

The chain uses TRBV29-1 and TRBJ2-1; D is undetermined. The V and J ends lost 6 bases and 4 bases respectively, with 19 bases between them. The germline CDR1 and CDR2 sequences are SQVTM and ANQGSEA. This CDR3 has 15 amino acids. The CDR3 DNA follows: TGCAGCGTGCCCTCGTCGATAGCACTGTACAATGAGCAGTTCTTC. It translates to CSVPSSIALYNEQFF.

The chain combines TRBV2 with TRBJ1-2; 9 positions match TRBD1. Losses at the gene ends were 9 bases for V and 7 bases for J; bases not matched to a gene: 12. Germline CDR1 SNHLY, CDR2 FYNNEI. The CDR3 sequence is 14 residues long. In DNA, the CDR3 is TGTGCCAGTACAATTGACAGGGGGGGTCTTGGCTACACCTTC. Translated, it gives CASTIDRGGLGYTF.

This chain links TRBV4-1 with TRBJ1-2; 7 bases map to TRBD1. V lost 4 bases to trimming and J lost 6 bases; unmatched junction nucleotides: 8. This CDR3 has 14 amino acids. Germline loops: CDR1 MGHRA, CDR2 YSYEKL. The CDR3 DNA reads as TGCGCCAGCAGCCGGTCGACAGGGCCGCATGGCTACACCTTC. Protein product: CASSRSTGPHGYTF.

This sequence joins TRBV11-2 and TRBJ2-5, with D unclear. From germline, CDR1 is SGHAT and CDR2 FQNNGV. Trimming removed 10 bases at V and 4 bases at J, with 16 bases between. The length of the CDR3 is 13 residues. CDR3 loop: CATSSGVGETQYF. DNA for the CDR3: TGTGCCACCTCAAGTGGAGTAGGAGAGACCCAGTACTTC.

V gene TRBV19 combines with J gene TRBJ2-1, with 12 bases aligning to TRBD2. The CDR3 runs 22 residues. V shed 0 bases and J 7 bases; nucleotides not matched to a gene: 22. The V gene's germline CDR1 is LNHDA and CDR2 SQIVND (reference sequence). The CDR3 region has the DNA TGTGCCAGTAGTATAGATAGACGAGCTTGGGGGCTAGCGGGAGGGCCATTTAATGAGCAGTTCTTC. This gives the protein CASSIDRRAWGLAGGPFNEQFF.

This chain connects TRBV5-1 to TRBJ1-2; 7 bases map to TRBD1. The CDR3 runs to 16 residues. CDR1 and CDR2 (germline): SGHRS, YFSETQ. Trimming cost V 3 bases and J 4 bases; bases outside gene matches: 12. The CDR3 region has the DNA TGCGCCAGCAGCTCGGGACAGACCAGCACATCCTATGGCTACACCTTC. This codes for CASSSGQTSTSYGYTF.

The rearrangement joins TRBV10-2 to TRBJ1-2, with 11 positions matching TRBD1. Trimming at V came to 6 bases and at J to 7 bases, leaving 7 bases not matched to a gene. CDR1 WSHSY and CDR2 SAAADI come from the germline V gene. The CDR3 loop spans 14 amino acids. CDR3 DNA sequence: TGCGCCAGCAGCCCGGGACAGGGGGTTAGTGGCTACACCTTC. Residues: CASSPGQGVSGYTF.

The chain combines TRBV30 with TRBJ2-7; 8 bases are shared with TRBD1. The germline V gene has CDR1 GTSNPN and CDR2 SVGIG (reference sequence). This CDR3 is built from 13 residues. The V and J ends lost 6 bases and 1 base, in that order; junction bases with no gene match: 5. In DNA form, the CDR3 reads TGTGCCTGCATAAGGACAGGGTCCTACGAGCAGTACTTC. Its translation is CACIRTGSYEQYF.

This chain connects TRBV12-5 to TRBJ2-5; 7 nucleotides agree with TRBD1. CDR1 and CDR2 (germline): LGHNT, FRNRAP. The CDR3 has 15 residues. The J segment lost 2 bases and the V segment lost 7 bases, leaving 10 bases of the junction unmatched. CDR3 sequence: CASAVSRDRQETQYF. The CDR3 DNA sequence: TGTGCTAGTGCCGTGAGCCGGGACAGACAAGAGACCCAGTACTTC. The full variable domain, with the rest looked up from reference TRBV12-5 and TRBJ2-5, is DARVTQTPRHKVTEMGQEVTMRCQPILGHNTVFWYRQTMMQGLELLAYFRNRAPLDDSGMPKDRFSAEMPDATLATLKIQPSEPRDSAVYFCASAVSRDRQETQYFGPGTRLLVL.

The chain carries TRBV11-2 and TRBJ2-7; D gene uncertain. This CDR3 is 16 amino acids long. V lost 5 bases, J lost 0 bases, and 17 bases lay in between. From germline, CDR1 is SGHAT and CDR2 FQNNGV. In DNA, the CDR3 is TGTGCCAGCAGCAGCCGGCTAGGCGATAGCTCCTACGAGCAGTACTTC. Amino acid sequence: CASSSRLGDSSYEQYF.

The rearrangement uses TRBV5-1 and TRBJ1-5; a weak D match, TRBD1 (5 bases). The CDR3 length is 14 residues. Trimming shortened V by 2 bases and J by 3 bases, and 9 bases separated the two germline ends. The germline gives CDR1 SGHRS, CDR2 YFSETQ. DNA for the CDR3: TGCGCCAGCAGCTTTGACAGCCTCAATCAGCCCCAGCATTTT. This gives the protein CASSFDSLNQPQHF.

The chain recombines TRBV5-6 with TRBJ2-7, with 11 bases identical to TRBD2. Germline V gene lookup returns CDR1 SGHDT and CDR2 YYEEEE. The CDR3 length is 18 residues. Unmatched junction bases numbered 20, after V lost 0 bases and J lost 12 bases. CDR3 amino acids: CASSLAATPGLASGRLYF. CDR3 in DNA: TGTGCCAGCAGCTTGGCAGCTACGCCAGGGCTCGCTAGCGGGAGGCTGTACTTC. Full variable domain (missing parts from reference TRBV5-6 and TRBJ2-7): DAGVTQSPTHLIKTRGQQVTLRCSPKSGHDTVSWYQQALGQGPQFIFQYYEEEERQRGNFPDRFSGHQFPNYSSELNVNALLLGDSALYLCASSLAATPGLASGRLYFGPGTRLTVT.